The clone carrying this TCR beta chain was detected only a few times. As yet, its antigen is unknown. Germline CDR1 SGHDT, CDR2 YYEEEE. V was pared by 1 base and J by 6 bases, with 10 bases between. This CDR3 is 13 amino acids long. The table came from immunoSEQ multiplex PCR; TCRdb's copy has only in-frame clones and leaves some out. Of more than 50,000 clones detected, over 80% appear once; the ten largest clones hold 25% to 35%. The data derive from a study of OX40 agonist ivuxolimab in advanced cancers. Whole-study context: Patients in the trial were receiving intravenous ivuxolimab every 2 weeks, at doses of 0.01 to 10 mg/kg.

The study's findings and limits: Dose levels from 0.1 to 3.0 mg/kg saw CD4+ and CD8+ blood T cells expand clonally by week 6.

The source of this sequence is an adult with an advanced solid tumor such as melanoma, head and neck, liver or kidney cancer. The J gene is TRBJ1-1, the V gene TRBV5-6; D gene uncertain. Sequences were derived from CD4+ or CD8+ T cells sorted from blood, sampled in a trial of the OX40 agonist ivuxolimab. The CDR3 DNA reads as TGTGCCAGCAGCTTGTTCGACGGGTCTGAAGCTTTCTTT. Its translation is CASSLFDGSEAFF.